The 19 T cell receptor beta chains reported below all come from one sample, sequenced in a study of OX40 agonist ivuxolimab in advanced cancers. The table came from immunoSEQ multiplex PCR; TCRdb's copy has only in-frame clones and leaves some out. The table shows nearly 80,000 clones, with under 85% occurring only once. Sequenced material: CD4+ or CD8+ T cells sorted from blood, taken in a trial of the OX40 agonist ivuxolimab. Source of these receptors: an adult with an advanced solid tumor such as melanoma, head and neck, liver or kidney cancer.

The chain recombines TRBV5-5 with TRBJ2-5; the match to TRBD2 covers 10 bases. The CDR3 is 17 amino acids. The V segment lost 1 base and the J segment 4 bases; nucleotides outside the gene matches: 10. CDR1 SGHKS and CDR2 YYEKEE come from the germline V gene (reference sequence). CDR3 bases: TGTGCCAGCAGCTTGACGTGGTCTAGCGGGAGCGGAGAGACCCAGTACTTC. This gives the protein CASSLTWSSGSGETQYF.

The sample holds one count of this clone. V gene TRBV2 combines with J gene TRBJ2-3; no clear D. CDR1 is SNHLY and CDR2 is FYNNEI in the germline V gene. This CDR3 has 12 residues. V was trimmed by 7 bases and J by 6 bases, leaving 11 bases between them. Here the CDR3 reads CASIDSGDTQYF. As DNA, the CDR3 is TGTGCCAGCATCGATAGTGGTGATACGCAGTATTTT.

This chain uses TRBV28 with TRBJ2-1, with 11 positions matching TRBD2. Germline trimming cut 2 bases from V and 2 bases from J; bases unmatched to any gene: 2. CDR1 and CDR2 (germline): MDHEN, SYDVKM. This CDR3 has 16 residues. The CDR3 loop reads CASSLVAGGPYNEQFF. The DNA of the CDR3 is TGTGCCAGCAGTTTAGTAGCGGGAGGGCCCTACAATGAGCAGTTCTTC.

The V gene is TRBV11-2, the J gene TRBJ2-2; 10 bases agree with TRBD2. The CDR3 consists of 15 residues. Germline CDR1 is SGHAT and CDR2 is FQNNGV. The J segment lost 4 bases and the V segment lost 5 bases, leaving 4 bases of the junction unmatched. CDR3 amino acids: CASSPGTSATGELFF. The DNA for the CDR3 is TGTGCCAGCAGCCCCGGGACTAGCGCCACCGGGGAGCTGTTTTTT.

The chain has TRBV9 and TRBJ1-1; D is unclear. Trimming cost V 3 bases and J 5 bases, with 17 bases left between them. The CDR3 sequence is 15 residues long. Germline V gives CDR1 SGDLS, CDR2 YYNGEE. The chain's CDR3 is CASSAYSGGRTEAFF. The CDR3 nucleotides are TGTGCCAGCAGCGCCTACTCGGGAGGGCGGACTGAAGCTTTCTTT.

The CDR3 region has the DNA TGTGCCTGGAGTCCCATAGGGGGTCGATCCCCGTACTTC. Protein product: CAWSPIGGRSPYF. The V call is TRBV30, the J call TRBJ2-4; a weak D match, TRBD1 (6 bases). CDR3 length: 13 residues. Per germline, CDR1 GTSNPN and CDR2 SVGIG (reference sequence). V was shortened by 2 bases and J by 15 bases, with 20 bases between the two germline ends.

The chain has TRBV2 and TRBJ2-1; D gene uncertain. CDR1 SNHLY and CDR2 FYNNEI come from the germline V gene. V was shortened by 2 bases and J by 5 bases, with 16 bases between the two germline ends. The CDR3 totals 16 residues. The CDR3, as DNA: TGTGCCAGCAGTGAATTGGAGTGGGCCGGCGACAATGAGCAGTTCTTC. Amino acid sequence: CASSELEWAGDNEQFF.

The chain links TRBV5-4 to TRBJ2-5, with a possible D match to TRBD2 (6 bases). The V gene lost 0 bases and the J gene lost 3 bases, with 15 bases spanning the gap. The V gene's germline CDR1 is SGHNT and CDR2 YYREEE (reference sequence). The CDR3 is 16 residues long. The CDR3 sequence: CASSLVGSGGKETQYF. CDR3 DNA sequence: TGTGCCAGCAGCTTGGTAGGGTCTGGCGGGAAAGAGACCCAGTACTTC.

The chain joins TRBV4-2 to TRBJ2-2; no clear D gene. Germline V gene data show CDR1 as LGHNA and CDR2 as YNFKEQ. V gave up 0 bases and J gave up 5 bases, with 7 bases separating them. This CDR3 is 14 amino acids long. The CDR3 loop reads CASSQDAGTGELFF. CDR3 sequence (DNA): TGTGCCAGCAGCCAAGATGCCGGAACCGGGGAGCTGTTTTTT.

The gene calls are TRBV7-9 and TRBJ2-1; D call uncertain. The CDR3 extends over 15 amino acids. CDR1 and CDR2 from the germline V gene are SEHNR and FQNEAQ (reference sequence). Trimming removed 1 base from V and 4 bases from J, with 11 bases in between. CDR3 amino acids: CASSLVAELYNEQFF. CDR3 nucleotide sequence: TGTGCCAGCAGCTTAGTGGCAGAACTATACAATGAGCAGTTCTTC.

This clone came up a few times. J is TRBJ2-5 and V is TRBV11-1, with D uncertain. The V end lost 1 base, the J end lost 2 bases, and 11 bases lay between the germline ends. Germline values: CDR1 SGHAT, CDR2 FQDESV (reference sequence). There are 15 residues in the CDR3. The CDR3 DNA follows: TGTGCCAGCAGCTTAGAGTATTCACCACAAGAGACCCAGTACTTC. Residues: CASSLEYSPQETQYF.

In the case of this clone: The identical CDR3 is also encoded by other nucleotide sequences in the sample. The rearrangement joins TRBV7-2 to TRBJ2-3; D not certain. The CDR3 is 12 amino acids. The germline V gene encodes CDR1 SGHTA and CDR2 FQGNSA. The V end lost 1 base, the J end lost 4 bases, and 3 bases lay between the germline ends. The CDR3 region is CASSLGPDTQYF. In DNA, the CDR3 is TGTGCCAGCAGCTTAGGACCAGATACGCAGTATTTT.

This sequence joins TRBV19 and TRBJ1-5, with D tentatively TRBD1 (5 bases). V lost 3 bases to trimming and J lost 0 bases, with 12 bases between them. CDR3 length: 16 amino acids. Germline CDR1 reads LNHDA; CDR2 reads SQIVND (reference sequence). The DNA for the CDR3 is TGTGCCAGTAGTATTTGGGGGTCCTTTAGCAATCAGCCCCAGCATTTT. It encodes CASSIWGSFSNQPQHF.

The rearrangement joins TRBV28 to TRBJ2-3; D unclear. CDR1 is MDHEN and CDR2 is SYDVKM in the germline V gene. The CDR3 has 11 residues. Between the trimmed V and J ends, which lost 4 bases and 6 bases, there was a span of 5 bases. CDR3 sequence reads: CASSYWDTQYF. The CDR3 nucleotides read TGTGCCAGCAGTTATTGGGATACGCAGTATTTT. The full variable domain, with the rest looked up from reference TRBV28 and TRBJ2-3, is DVKVTQSSRYLVKRTGEKVFLECVQDMDHENMFWYRQDPGLGLRLIYFSYDVKMKEKGDIPEGYSVSREKKERFSLILESASTNQTSMYLCASSYWDTQYFGPGTRLTVL.

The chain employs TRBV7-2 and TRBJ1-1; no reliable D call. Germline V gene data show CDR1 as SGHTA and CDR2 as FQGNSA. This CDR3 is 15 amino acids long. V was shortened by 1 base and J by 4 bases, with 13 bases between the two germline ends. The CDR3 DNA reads TGTGCCAGCAGCTTAGACGGGCCCCTGGCCACTGAAGCTTTCTTT. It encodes CASSLDGPLATEAFF.

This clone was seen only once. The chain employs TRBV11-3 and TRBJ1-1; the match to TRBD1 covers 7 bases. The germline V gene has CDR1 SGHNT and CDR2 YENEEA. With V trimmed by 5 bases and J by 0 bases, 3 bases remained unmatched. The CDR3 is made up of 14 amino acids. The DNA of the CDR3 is TGTGCCAGCAGCAAGGGACAGATGAACACTGAAGCTTTCTTT. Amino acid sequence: CASSKGQMNTEAFF. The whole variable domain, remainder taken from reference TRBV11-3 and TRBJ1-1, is EAGVVQSPRYKIIEKKQPVAFWCNPISGHNTLYWYLQNLGQGPELLIRYENEEAVDDSQLPKDRFSAERLKGVDSTLKIQPAELGDSAVYLCASSKGQMNTEAFFGQGTRLTVV.

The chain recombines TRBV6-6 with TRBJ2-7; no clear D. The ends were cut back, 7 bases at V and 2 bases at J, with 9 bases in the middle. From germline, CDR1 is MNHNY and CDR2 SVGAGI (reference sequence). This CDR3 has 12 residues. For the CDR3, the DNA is TGTGCCAGCAACGAAGGTACCTACGAGCAGTACTTC. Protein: CASNEGTYEQYF.

The CDR3 is CASSQDGVGDRQETQYF. DNA of the CDR3: TGCGCCAGCAGCCAAGATGGGGTGGGGGACAGACAAGAGACCCAGTACTTC. This chain links TRBV4-1 with TRBJ2-5, with 7 positions matching TRBD1. The germline gives CDR1 MGHRA, CDR2 YSYEKL. The length of the CDR3 is 17 residues. The J segment lost 2 bases and the V segment lost 0 bases, leaving 9 bases of the junction unmatched.

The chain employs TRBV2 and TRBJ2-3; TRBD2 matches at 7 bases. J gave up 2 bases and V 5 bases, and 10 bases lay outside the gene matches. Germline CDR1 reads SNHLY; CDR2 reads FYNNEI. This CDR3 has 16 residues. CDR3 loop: CASSTSATTDTDTQYF. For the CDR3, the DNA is TGTGCCAGCAGTACTAGCGCCACAACAGACACAGATACGCAGTATTTT.